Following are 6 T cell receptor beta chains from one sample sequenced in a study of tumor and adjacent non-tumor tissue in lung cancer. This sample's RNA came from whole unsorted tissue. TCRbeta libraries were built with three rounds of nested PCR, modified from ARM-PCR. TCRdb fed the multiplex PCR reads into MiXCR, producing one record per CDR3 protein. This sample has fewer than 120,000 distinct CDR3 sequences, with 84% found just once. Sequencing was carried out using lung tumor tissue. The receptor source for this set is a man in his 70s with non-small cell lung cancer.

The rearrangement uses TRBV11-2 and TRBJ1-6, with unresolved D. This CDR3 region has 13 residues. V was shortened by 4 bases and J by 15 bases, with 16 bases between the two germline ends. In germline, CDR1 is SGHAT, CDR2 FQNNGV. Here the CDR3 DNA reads TGTGCCAGCAGCTACACACCTAATCCACTCCTCCACTTT. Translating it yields CASSYTPNPLLHF.

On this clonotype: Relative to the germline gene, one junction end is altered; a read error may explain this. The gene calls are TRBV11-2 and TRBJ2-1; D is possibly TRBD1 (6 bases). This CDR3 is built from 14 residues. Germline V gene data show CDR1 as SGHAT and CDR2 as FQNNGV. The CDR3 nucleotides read TGTGCCAGCGGCTTAGTTTTGGGGGCGAATGAACAGTTCTTC. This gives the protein CASGLVLGANEQFF.

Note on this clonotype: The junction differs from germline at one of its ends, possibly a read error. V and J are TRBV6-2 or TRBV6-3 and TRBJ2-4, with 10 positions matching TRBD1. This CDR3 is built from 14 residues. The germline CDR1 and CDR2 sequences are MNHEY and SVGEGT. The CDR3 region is CASSSFGQGDILFF. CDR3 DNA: TGTGCCAGCAGTTCTTTTGGACAGGGGGACATTCTGTTCTTC.

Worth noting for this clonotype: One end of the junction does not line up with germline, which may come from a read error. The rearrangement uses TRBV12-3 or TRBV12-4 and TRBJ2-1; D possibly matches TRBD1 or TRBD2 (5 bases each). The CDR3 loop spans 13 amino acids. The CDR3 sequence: CAISLVSGTQQFF. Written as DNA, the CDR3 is TGTGCCATCAGTCTAGTTTCTGGGACCCAGCAGTTCTTC.

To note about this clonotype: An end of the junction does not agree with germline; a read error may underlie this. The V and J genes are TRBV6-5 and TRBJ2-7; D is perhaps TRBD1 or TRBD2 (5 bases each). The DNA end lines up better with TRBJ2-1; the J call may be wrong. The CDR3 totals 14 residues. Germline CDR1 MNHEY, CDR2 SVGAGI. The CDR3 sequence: CASSYTGANYEQFF. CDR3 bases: TGTGCTAGCAGTTACACCGGGGCTAACTACGAGCAGTTCTTC.

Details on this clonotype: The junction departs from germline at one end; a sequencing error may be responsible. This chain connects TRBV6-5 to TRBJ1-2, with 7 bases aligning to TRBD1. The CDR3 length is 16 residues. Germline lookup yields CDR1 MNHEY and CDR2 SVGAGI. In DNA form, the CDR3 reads TGTACCAGCACCCGTAAGATGCGGGACAGTCTCTATGGCTACACCTTC. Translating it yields CTSTRKMRDSLYGYTF.